The 2 T cell receptor beta chains reported below all come from one sample, sequenced in a study of shared clonotypes between healthy human individuals. CD45RO negativity and positive selection for CCR7 defined naive CD8 cells, a population that excluded terminally differentiated effector memory CD45RA+ cells. Sequencing was performed with immunoSEQ multiplex PCR; in TCRdb, only in-frame clones are kept and a portion is missing. The top ten clones hold about 0.25% of a sample with under 1 million clones, roughly 96% of them seen once. Sequenced sample: naive CD8+ T cells sorted from blood. The receptor set was obtained from a man aged 25 to 40 in good health.

Comments on this clone: Distinct nucleotide sequences in the sample also encode this CDR3. The V gene is TRBV9, the J gene TRBJ2-5, with D unresolved. Looked up from germline, CDR1 is SGDLS and CDR2 is YYNGEE. This CDR3 spans 14 amino acids. V shed 0 bases and J shed 2 bases, with 8 bases lying between them. CDR3 DNA: TGTGCCAGCAGCGTAGGTTCTGGACAAGAGACCCAGTACTTC. This encodes CASSVGSGQETQYF.

The rearrangement links TRBV11-2 to TRBJ2-7, with 8 bases identical to TRBD2. This CDR3 spans 14 amino acids. Per germline, CDR1 SGHAT and CDR2 FQNNGV. Trimming cost V 6 bases and J 6 bases; bases outside gene matches: 10. CDR3 DNA: TGTGCCAGCAGAACTAGCGGCCGATTAGCCGAGCAGTACTTC. Its translation is CASRTSGRLAEQYF.